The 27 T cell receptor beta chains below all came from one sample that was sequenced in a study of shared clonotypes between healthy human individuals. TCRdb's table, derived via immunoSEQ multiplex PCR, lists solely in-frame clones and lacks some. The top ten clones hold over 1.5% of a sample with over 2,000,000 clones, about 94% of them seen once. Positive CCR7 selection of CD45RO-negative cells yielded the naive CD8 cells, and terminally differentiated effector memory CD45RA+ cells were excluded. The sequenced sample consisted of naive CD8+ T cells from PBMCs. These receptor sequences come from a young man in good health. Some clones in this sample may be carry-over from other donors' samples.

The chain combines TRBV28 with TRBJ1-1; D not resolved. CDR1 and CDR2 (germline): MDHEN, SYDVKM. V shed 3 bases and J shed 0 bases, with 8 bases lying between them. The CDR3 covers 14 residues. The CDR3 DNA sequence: TGTGCCAGCAGTTTCCTGACGGTGAACACTGAAGCTTTCTTT. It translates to CASSFLTVNTEAFF.

CDR3 sequence (DNA): TGTGCCAGCAGCCCCCGTGTGGACAGGGGTTTCGAAGAGCAGTACTTC. Protein sequence: CASSPRVDRGFEEQYF. The chain recombines TRBV7-7 with TRBJ2-7; 9 bases align to TRBD1. Germline CDR1 and CDR2: SSHAT and FNYEAQ (reference sequence). Trimming cost V 5 bases and J 7 bases; bases outside gene matches: 15. CDR3 length: 16 amino acids.

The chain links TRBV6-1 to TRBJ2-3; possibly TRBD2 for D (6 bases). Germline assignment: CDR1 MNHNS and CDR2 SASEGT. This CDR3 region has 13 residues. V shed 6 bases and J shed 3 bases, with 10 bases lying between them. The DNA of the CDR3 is TGTGCCAGCAGCGGGACTCCTACAGATACGCAGTATTTT. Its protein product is CASSGTPTDTQYF.

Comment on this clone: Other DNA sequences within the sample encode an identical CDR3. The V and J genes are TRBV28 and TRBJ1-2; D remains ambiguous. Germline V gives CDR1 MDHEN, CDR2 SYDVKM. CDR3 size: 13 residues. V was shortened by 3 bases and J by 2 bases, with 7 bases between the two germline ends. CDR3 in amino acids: CASSFGVNYGYTF. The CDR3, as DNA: TGTGCCAGCAGTTTCGGGGTCAACTATGGCTACACCTTC.

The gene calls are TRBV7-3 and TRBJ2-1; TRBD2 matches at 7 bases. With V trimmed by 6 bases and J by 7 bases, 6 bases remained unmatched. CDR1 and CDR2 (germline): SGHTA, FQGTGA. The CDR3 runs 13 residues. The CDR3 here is CASSLGGKNEQFF. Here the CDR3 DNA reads TGTGCCAGCAGTTTGGGGGGGAAGAATGAGCAGTTCTTC.

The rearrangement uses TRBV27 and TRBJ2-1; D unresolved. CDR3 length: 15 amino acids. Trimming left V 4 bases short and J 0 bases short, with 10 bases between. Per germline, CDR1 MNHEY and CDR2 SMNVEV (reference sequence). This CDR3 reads CASSSTASSYNEQFF. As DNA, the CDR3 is TGTGCCAGCAGTTCTACGGCCAGCTCCTACAATGAGCAGTTCTTC.

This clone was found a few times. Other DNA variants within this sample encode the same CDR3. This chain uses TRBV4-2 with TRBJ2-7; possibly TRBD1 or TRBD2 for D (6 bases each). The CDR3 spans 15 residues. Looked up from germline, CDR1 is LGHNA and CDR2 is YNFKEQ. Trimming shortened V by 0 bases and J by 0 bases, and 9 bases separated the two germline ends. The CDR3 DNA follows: TGTGCCAGCAGCCAAGAAGGAGGGGGCTCCTACGAGCAGTACTTC. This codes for CASSQEGGGSYEQYF.

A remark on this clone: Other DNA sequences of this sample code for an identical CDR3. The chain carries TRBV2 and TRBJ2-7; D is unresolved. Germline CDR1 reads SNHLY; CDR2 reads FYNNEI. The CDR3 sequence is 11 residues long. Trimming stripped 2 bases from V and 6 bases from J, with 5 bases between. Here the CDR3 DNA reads TGTGCCAGCAGTGAAAGAGGCGAGCAGTACTTC. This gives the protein CASSERGEQYF. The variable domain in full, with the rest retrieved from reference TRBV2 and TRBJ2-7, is EPEVTQTPSHQVTQMGQEVILRCVPISNHLYFYWYRQILGQKVEFLVSFYNNEISEKSEIFDDQFSVERPDGSNFTLKIRSTKLEDSAMYFCASSERGEQYFGPGTRLTVT.

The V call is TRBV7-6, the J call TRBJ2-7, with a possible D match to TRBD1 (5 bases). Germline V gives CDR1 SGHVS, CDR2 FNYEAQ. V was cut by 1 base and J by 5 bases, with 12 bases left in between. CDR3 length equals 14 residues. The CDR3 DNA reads TGTGCCAGCAGCTTAGTGGTAGGGGATAACGAGCAGTACTTC. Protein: CASSLVVGDNEQYF.

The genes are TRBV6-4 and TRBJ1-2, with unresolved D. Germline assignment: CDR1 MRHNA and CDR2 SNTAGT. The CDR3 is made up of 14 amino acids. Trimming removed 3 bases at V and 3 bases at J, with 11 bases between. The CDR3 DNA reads TGTGCCAGCAGTGAATCGCCTGGGCACTATGGCTACACCTTC. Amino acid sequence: CASSESPGHYGYTF.

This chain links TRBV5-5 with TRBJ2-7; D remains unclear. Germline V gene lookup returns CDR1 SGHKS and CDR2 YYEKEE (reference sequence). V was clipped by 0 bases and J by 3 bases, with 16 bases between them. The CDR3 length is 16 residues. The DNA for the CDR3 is TGTGCCAGCAGCTTGGAAGAGGAACCCCTCTTCTACGAGCAGTACTTC. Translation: CASSLEEEPLFYEQYF.

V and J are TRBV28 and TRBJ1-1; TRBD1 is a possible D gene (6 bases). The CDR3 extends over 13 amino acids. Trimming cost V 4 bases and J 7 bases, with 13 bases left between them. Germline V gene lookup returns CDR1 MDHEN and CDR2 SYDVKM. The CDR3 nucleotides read TGTGCCAGCAGTTCCAGGGGTGGGGGTGAAGCTTTCTTT. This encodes CASSSRGGGEAFF.

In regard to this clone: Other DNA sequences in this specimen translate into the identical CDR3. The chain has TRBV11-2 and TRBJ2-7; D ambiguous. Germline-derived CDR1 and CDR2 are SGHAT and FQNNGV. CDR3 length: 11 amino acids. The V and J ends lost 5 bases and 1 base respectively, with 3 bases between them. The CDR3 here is CASSHSYEQYF. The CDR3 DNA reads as TGTGCCAGCAGCCATTCCTACGAGCAGTACTTC.

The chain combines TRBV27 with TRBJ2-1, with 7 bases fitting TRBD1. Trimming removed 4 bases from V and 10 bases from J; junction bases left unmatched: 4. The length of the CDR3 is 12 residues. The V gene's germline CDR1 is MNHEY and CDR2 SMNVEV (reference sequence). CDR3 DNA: TGTGCCAGCAGTTCGACAGGGTGGGAGCAGTTCTTC. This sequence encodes CASSSTGWEQFF.

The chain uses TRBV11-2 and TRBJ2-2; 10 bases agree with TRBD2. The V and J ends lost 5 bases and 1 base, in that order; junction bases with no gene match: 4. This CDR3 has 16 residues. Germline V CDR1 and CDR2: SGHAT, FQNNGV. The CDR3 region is CASSRLAGMNTGELFF. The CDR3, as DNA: TGTGCCAGCAGCCGACTAGCGGGTATGAACACCGGGGAGCTGTTTTTT. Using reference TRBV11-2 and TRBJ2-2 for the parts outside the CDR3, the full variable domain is EAGVAQSPRYKIIEKRQSVAFWCNPISGHATLYWYQQILGQGPKLLIQFQNNGVVDDSQLPKDRFSAERLKGVDSTLKIQPAKLEDSAVYLCASSRLAGMNTGELFFGEGSRLTVL.

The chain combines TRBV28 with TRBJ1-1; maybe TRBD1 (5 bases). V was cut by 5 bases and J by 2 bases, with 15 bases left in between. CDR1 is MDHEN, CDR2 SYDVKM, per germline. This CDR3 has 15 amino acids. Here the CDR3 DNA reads TGTGCCAGCAGTCCCGCGACAGAGGTTAACACTGAAGCTTTCTTT. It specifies CASSPATEVNTEAFF.

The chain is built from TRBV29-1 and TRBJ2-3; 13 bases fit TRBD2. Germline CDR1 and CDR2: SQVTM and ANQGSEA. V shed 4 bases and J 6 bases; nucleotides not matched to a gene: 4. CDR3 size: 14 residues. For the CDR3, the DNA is TGCAGCGTTGGGACTAGCGGGAGCTTGGATACGCAGTATTTT. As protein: CSVGTSGSLDTQYF.

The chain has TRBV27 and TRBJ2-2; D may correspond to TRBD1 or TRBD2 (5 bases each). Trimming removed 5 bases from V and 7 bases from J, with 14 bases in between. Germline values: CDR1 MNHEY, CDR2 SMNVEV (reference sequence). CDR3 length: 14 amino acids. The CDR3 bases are TGTGCCAGCAGTCCCGGGACCCACGGCGGGGAGCTGTTTTTT. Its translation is CASSPGTHGGELFF.

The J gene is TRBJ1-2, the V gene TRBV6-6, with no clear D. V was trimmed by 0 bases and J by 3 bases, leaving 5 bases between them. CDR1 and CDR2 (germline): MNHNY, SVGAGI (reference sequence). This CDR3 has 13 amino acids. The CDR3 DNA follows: TGTGCCAGCAGTTACTCTGACTACTATGGCTACACCTTC. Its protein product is CASSYSDYYGYTF.

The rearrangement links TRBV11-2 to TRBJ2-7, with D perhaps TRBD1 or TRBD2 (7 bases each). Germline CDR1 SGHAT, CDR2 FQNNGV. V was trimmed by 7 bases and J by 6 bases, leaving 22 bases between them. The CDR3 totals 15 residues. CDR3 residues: CASTIQGGSGREQYF. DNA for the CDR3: TGTGCCAGCACCATCCAGGGGGGGAGCGGTCGCGAGCAGTACTTC.

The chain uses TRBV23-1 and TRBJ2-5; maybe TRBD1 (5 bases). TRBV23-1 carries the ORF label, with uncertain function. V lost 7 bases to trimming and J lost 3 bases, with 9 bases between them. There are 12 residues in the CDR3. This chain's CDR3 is CASKGAKETQYF. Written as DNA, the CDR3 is TGCGCCAGCAAAGGGGCCAAAGAGACCCAGTACTTC.

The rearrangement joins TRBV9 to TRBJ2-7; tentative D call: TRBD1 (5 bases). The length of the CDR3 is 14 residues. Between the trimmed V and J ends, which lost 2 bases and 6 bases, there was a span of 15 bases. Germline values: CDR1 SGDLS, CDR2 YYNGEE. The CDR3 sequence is CASSVRSRASEQYF. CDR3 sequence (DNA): TGTGCCAGCAGCGTCAGGAGCAGGGCTTCCGAGCAGTACTTC.

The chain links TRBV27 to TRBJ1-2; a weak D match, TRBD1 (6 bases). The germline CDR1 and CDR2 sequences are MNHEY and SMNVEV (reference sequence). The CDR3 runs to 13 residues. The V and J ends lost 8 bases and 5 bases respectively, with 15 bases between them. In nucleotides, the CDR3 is TGTGCCAGCGGACAGAAGGGGGTTTATGGCTACACCTTC. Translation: CASGQKGVYGYTF.

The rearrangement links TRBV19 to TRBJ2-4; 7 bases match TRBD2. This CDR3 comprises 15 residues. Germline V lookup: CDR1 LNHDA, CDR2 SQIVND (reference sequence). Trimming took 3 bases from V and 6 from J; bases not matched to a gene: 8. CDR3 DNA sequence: TGTGCCAGTAGTATTCTACTGGGAGGGCGAAACATTCAGTACTTC. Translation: CASSILLGGRNIQYF.

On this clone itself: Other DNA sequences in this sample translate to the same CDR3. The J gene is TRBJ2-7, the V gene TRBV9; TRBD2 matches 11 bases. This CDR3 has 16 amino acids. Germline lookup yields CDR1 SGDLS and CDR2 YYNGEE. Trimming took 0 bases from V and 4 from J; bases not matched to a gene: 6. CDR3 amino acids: CASSVGRLAGGYEQYF. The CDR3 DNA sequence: TGTGCCAGCAGCGTAGGTCGGCTAGCGGGAGGTTACGAGCAGTACTTC.

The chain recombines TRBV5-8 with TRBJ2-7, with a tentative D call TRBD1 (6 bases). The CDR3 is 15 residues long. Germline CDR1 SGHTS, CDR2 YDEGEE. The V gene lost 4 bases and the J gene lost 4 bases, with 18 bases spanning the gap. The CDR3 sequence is CASSPRLGASYEQYF. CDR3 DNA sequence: TGTGCCAGCAGCCCCCGGTTGGGGGCTTCTTACGAGCAGTACTTC.

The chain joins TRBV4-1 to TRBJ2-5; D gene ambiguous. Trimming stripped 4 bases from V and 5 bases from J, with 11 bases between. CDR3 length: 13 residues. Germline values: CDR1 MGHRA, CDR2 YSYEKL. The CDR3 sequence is CASSPRIGETQYF. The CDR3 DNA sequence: TGCGCCAGCAGCCCCCGGATTGGGGAGACCCAGTACTTC.